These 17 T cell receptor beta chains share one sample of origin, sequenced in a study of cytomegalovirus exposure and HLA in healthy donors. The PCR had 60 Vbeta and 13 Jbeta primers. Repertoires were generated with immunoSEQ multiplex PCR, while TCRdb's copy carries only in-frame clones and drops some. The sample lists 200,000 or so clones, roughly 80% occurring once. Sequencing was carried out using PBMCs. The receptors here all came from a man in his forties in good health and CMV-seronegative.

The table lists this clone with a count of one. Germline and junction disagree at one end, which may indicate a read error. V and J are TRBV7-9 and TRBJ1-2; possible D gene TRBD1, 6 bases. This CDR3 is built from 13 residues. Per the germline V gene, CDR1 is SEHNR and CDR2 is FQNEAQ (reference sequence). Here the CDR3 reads CSSSLEQGSGYTF. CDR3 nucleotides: TGTTCCAGCAGCTTAGAACAGGGTAGTGGCTACACCTTC. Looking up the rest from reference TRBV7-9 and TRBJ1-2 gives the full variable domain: DTGVSQNPRHKITKRGQNVTFRCDPISEHNRLYWYRQTLGQGPEFLTYFQNEAQLEKSRLLSDRFSAERPKGSFSTLEIQRTEQGDSAMYLCSSSLEQGSGYTFGSGTRLTVV.

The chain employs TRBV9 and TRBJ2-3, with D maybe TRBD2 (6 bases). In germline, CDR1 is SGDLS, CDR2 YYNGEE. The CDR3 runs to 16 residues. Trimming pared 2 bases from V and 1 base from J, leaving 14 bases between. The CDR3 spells CASSVPAGRGTDTQYF. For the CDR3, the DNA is TGTGCCAGCAGCGTGCCGGCGGGAAGGGGCACAGATACGCAGTATTTT.

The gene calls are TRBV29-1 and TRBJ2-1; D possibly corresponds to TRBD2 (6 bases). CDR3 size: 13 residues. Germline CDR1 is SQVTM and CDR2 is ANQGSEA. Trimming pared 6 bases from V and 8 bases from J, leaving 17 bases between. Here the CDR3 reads CSVPLTSAHEQFF. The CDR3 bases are TGCAGCGTCCCCTTGACTAGTGCCCATGAGCAGTTCTTC.

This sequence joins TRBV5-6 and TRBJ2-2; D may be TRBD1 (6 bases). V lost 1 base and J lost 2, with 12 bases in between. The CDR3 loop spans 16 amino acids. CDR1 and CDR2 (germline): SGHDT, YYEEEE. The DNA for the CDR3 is TGTGCCAGCAGCTTGAGGCTGACAGGAAACACCGGGGAGCTGTTTTTT. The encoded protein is CASSLRLTGNTGELFF.

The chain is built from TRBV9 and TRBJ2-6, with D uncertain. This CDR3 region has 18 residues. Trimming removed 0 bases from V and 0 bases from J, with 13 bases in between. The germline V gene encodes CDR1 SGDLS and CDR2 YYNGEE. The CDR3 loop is CASSVALEVSSGANVLTF. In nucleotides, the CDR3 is TGTGCCAGCAGCGTAGCTTTAGAGGTCAGCTCTGGGGCCAACGTCCTGACTTTC.

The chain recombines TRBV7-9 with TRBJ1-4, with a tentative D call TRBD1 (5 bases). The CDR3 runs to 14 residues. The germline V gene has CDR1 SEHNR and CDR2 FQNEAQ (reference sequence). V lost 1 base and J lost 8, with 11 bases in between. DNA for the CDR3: TGTGCCAGCAGCTTAGGAGGGGAGGGAGAAAAACTGTTTTTT. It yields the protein CASSLGGEGEKLFF.

The CDR3: CASSSTGGGYTF. CDR3 bases: TGTGCCAGCAGCTCAACAGGGGGAGGCTACACCTTC. V is TRBV7-9 and J is TRBJ1-2, with TRBD1 identical over 8 bases. This CDR3 comprises 12 residues. Germline V gene lookup returns CDR1 SEHNR and CDR2 FQNEAQ (reference sequence). V gave up 4 bases and J gave up 8 bases; unmatched junction bases: 3. Complete variable domain (other parts from reference TRBV7-9 and TRBJ1-2): DTGVSQNPRHKITKRGQNVTFRCDPISEHNRLYWYRQTLGQGPEFLTYFQNEAQLEKSRLLSDRFSAERPKGSFSTLEIQRTEQGDSAMYLCASSSTGGGYTFGSGTRLTVV.

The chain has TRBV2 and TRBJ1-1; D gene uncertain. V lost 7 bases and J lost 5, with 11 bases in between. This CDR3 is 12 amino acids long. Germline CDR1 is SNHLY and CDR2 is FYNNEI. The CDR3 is CASNLGPTEAFF. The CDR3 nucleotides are TGTGCCAGCAATCTAGGCCCGACTGAAGCTTTCTTT.

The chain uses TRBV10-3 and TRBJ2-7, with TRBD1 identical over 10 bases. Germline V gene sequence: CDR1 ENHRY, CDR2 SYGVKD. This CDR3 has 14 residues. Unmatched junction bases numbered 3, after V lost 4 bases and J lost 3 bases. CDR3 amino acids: CAISGRDRGYEQYF. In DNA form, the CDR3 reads TGTGCCATCAGTGGAAGGGACAGGGGCTACGAGCAGTACTTC.

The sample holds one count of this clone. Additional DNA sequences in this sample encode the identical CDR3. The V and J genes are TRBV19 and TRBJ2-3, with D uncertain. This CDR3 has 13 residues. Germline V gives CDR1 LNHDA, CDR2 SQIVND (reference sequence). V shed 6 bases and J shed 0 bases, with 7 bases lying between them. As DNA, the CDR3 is TGTGCCAGTAGCCCCTCTAGCACAGATACGCAGTATTTT. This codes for CASSPSSTDTQYF.

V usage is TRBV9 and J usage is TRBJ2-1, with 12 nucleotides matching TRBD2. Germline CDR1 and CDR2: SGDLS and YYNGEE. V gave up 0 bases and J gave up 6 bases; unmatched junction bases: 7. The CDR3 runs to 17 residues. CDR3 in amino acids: CASSVGSSGGGTNEQFF. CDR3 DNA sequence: TGTGCCAGCAGCGTAGGATCTAGCGGGGGGGGAACCAATGAGCAGTTCTTC.

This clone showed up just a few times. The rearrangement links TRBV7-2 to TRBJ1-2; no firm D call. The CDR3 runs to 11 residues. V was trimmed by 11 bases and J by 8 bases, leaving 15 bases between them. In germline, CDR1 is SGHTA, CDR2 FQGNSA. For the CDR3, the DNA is TGTGCCTCCCGGGATCTCCCCGGCTACACCTTC. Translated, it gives CASRDLPGYTF.

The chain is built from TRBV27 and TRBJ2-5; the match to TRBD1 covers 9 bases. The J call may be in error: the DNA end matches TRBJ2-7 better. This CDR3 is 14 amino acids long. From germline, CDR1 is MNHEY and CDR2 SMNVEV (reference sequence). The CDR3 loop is CASRPRQGGNEQYF. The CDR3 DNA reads TGTGCCAGCAGACCCCGACAGGGGGGCAACGAGCAGTACTTC.

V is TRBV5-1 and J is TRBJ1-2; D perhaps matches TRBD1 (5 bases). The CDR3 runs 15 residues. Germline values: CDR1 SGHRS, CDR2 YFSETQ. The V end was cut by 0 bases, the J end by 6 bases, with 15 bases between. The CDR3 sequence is CASSLAAGNIDGYTF. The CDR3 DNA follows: TGCGCCAGCAGCTTGGCCGCAGGGAATATTGATGGCTACACCTTC.

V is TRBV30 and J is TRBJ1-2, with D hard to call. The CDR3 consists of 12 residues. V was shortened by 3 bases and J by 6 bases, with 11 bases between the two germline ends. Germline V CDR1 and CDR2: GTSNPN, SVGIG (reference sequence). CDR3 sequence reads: CAWSPGLHGYTF. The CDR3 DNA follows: TGTGCCTGGAGCCCAGGACTACATGGCTACACCTTC.

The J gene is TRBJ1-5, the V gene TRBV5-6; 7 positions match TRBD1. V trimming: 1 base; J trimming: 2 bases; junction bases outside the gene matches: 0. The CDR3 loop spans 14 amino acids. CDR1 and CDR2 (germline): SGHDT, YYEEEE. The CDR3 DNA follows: TGTGCCAGCAGCTTGACAGGGGGCAATCAGCCCCAGCATTTT. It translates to CASSLTGGNQPQHF.

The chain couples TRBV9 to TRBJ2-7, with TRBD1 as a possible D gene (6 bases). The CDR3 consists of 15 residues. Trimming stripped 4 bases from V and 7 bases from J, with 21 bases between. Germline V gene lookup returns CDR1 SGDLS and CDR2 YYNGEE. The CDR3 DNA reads TGTGCCAGCAGCTGGTCTGAAACAGGGCTAGGAGAGCAGTACTTC. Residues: CASSWSETGLGEQYF.